This passage covers 9 T cell receptor beta chains from one sample sequenced in a study of cytomegalovirus exposure and HLA in healthy donors. The PCR had 60 Vbeta and 13 Jbeta primers. Sequenced by immunoSEQ multiplex PCR; TCRdb stores in-frame clones only, minus some. Among about 160,000 clones, more than 60% were seen once, and the ten largest hold 4.3%. The sequencing sample was made of PBMCs. Receptors were obtained from a man aged 40-49 years in good health and CMV-seronegative.

J is TRBJ2-5 and V is TRBV7-2, with D possibly TRBD2 on 6 matching bases. The CDR3 runs 16 residues. Between the trimmed V and J ends, which lost 5 bases and 4 bases, there was a span of 20 bases. Looked up from germline, CDR1 is SGHTA and CDR2 is FQGNSA. CDR3 sequence: CASSRSPILGGETQYF. The CDR3 coding sequence is TGTGCCAGCAGCCGTAGTCCGATCTTGGGAGGAGAGACCCAGTACTTC.

V usage is TRBV11-3 and J usage is TRBJ2-1, with 7 bases aligning to TRBD1. The V and J ends lost 5 bases and 8 bases, in that order; junction bases with no gene match: 3. CDR1 and CDR2 from the germline V gene are SGHNT and YENEEA. The CDR3 loop spans 12 amino acids. Written as DNA, the CDR3 is TGTGCCAGCAGCCTACAGGGGTATGAGCAGTTCTTC. It codes for CASSLQGYEQFF.

J is TRBJ1-1 and V is TRBV7-3, with a possible D match to TRBD1 (6 bases). Germline V gene data show CDR1 as SGHTA and CDR2 as FQGTGA. There are 13 residues in the CDR3. Trimming pared 4 bases from V and 4 bases from J, leaving 10 bases between. The CDR3 DNA reads as TGTGCCAGCAGCTCCACAGGGAGCACTGAAGCTTTCTTT. Translating gives CASSSTGSTEAFF.

The rearrangement joins TRBV5-1 to TRBJ2-3; 7 bases map to TRBD2. The V segment lost 2 bases and the J segment 0 bases; nucleotides outside the gene matches: 6. The V gene's germline CDR1 is SGHRS and CDR2 YFSETQ. This CDR3 has 16 amino acids. The CDR3 DNA reads TGCGCCAGCAGCTTCGGGGGGAACCCTAGCACAGATACGCAGTATTTT. Residues: CASSFGGNPSTDTQYF.

In DNA form, the CDR3 reads TGTGCCAGCAGCTCCCGGACTAGCGGTTACAATGAGCAGTTCTTC. Its protein product is CASSSRTSGYNEQFF. The chain combines TRBV5-4 with TRBJ2-1, with 10 nucleotides matching TRBD2. Per the germline V gene, CDR1 is SGHNT and CDR2 is YYREEE (reference sequence). Unmatched junction bases numbered 4, after V lost 3 bases and J lost 4 bases. CDR3 length: 15 residues.

The J gene is TRBJ1-2, the V gene TRBV25-1, with TRBD1 as a possible D gene (6 bases). Trimming shortened V by 7 bases and J by 6 bases, and 15 bases separated the two germline ends. The CDR3 contains 13 residues. Germline V gives CDR1 MGHDK, CDR2 SYGVNS. CDR3 nucleotides: TGTGCCAGCACCTTAAATAACAGGGATGGCTACACCTTC. Its translation is CASTLNNRDGYTF.

The chain carries TRBV9 and TRBJ1-3; 8 bases are a match to TRBD1. This CDR3 comprises 13 residues. CDR1 and CDR2 from the germline V gene are SGDLS and YYNGEE. The trim removed 4 bases at V and 3 bases at J, leaving 0 bases unmatched. The DNA for the CDR3 is TGTGCCAGCAGCACAGGGGGTGGAAACACCATATATTTT. This codes for CASSTGGGNTIYF. Combining the CDR3 with reference TRBV9 and TRBJ1-3 gives the whole variable domain DSGVTQTPKHLITATGQRVTLRCSPRSGDLSVYWYQQSLDQGLQFLIQYYNGEERAKGNILERFSAQQFPDLHSELNLSSLELGDSALYFCASSTGGGNTIYFGEGSWLTVV.

The chain joins TRBV18 to TRBJ1-5, with 7 bases fitting TRBD1. Per germline, CDR1 KGHSH and CDR2 LQKENI. This CDR3 has 14 residues. Trimming removed 5 bases from V and 3 bases from J; junction bases left unmatched: 4. For the CDR3, the DNA is TGTGCCAGCTCAAAAGACAGGGTCAATCAGCCCCAGCATTTT. This codes for CASSKDRVNQPQHF.

The chain employs TRBV7-9 and TRBJ1-5, with D perhaps matching TRBD1 (5 bases). This CDR3 comprises 13 residues. With 4 bases removed from V and 6 bases from J, the gap between germline ends came to 10 bases. Germline CDR1 and CDR2: SEHNR and FQNEAQ (reference sequence). The CDR3 loop is CASSSQEGQPQHF. In nucleotides, the CDR3 is TGTGCCAGCAGCTCACAGGAAGGTCAGCCCCAGCATTTT. The complete variable domain, with remaining parts taken from reference TRBV7-9 and TRBJ1-5, reads DTGVSQNPRHKITKRGQNVTFRCDPISEHNRLYWYRQTLGQGPEFLTYFQNEAQLEKSRLLSDRFSAERPKGSFSTLEIQRTEQGDSAMYLCASSSQEGQPQHFGDGTRLSIL.